This passage covers 30 T cell receptor beta chains from one sample sequenced in a study of control samples from healthy donors and cancer patients (dated by TCRdb to about 2020). The protocol used for the library was the immunoSEQ multiplex PCR assay. This is the immuneACCESS table as TCRdb keeps it, with only in-frame sequences that have V and J called. A part of the clones is gone; compared with another copy, unresolved V genes explain less than half, and the rest is unexplained. The sample yields 70,000 or so clones; roughly 91% were counted once. The top ten constitute about 19% of the sample. Sequencing was performed on PBMCs. Source of these receptors: a man aged 60 to 69 with lung cancer.

This chain's CDR3 is CASSLSGGPEPQHF. The CDR3 DNA follows: TGTGCCAGCAGTTTGTCAGGGGGGCCGGAGCCCCAGCATTTT. V usage is TRBV7-3 and J usage is TRBJ1-5, with 7 bases aligning to TRBD1. The V gene end was trimmed by 6 bases and the J gene end by 8 bases; junction bases not matched to a gene: 10. Per the germline V gene, CDR1 is SGHTA and CDR2 is FQGTGA. This CDR3 is 14 amino acids long. The full variable domain, rest sourced from reference TRBV7-3 and TRBJ1-5, is GAGVSQTPSNKVTEKGKYVELRCDPISGHTALYWYRQSLGQGPEFLIYFQGTGAADDSGLPNDRFFAVRPEGSVSTLKIQRTERGDSAVYLCASSLSGGPEPQHFGDGTRLSIL.

This clone was seen only once. This rearrangement joins TRBV15 to TRBJ1-2; D is unresolved. Deletions cut 0 bases from V and 2 bases from J, with 7 bases between. CDR1 is LNHNV and CDR2 is YYDKDF in the germline V gene (reference sequence). This CDR3 has 14 amino acids. Written as DNA, the CDR3 is TGTGCCACCAGCAGAGATAAGGGCAACTATGGCTACACCTTC. Translating gives CATSRDKGNYGYTF. Full variable domain (remainder filled in from reference TRBV15 and TRBJ1-2): DAMVIQNPRYQVTQFGKPVTLSCSQTLNHNVMYWYQQKSSQAPKLLFHYYDKDFNNEADTPDNFQSRRPNTSFCFLDIRSPGLGDTAMYLCATSRDKGNYGYTFGSGTRLTVV.

The chain couples TRBV4-2 to TRBJ2-1; TRBD2 aligns across 7 bases. Trimming at V came to 7 bases and at J to 2 bases, leaving 11 bases not matched to a gene. Germline V gene sequence: CDR1 LGHNA, CDR2 YNFKEQ. This CDR3 region has 16 residues. CDR3 nucleotides: TGTGCCAGCACTGCGATCCTAGCGGACCCCTACAATGAGCAGTTCTTC. It yields the protein CASTAILADPYNEQFF.

V and J are TRBV11-1 and TRBJ1-1; D remains ambiguous. Germline V gives CDR1 SGHAT, CDR2 FQDESV (reference sequence). V was shortened by 6 bases and J by 0 bases, with 11 bases between the two germline ends. The CDR3 is made up of 14 amino acids. CDR3: CASSTGRVNTEAFF. The CDR3 DNA reads as TGTGCCAGCAGTACTGGACGGGTGAACACTGAAGCTTTCTTT.

The rearrangement links TRBV6-4 to TRBJ1-6, with D possibly matching TRBD1 (6 bases). Trimming pared 6 bases from V and 7 bases from J, leaving 10 bases between. This CDR3 has 13 residues. CDR1 and CDR2 (germline): MRHNA, SNTAGT. CDR3 bases: TGTGCCAGCAGCGAACAGGGAAATTCACCCCTCCACTTT. This translates into CASSEQGNSPLHF.

The chain combines TRBV3-1 (or the pseudogene TRBV3-2) with TRBJ2-5; D may be TRBD1 (6 bases). This CDR3 is built from 13 residues. Germline V gene sequence: CDR1 LGHDT, CDR2 YNNKEL (reference sequence). Deletions cut 3 bases from V and 4 bases from J, with 9 bases between. The chain's CDR3 is CASSHLGGETQYF. The DNA of the CDR3 is TGTGCCAGCAGCCATCTAGGGGGAGAGACCCAGTACTTC.

A few counts support this clone. This chain uses TRBV7-8 with TRBJ2-7; the D is unclear. Germline CDR1 is SGHVS and CDR2 is FQNEAQ. This CDR3 region has 14 residues. V was pared by 0 bases and J by 5 bases, with 11 bases between. The CDR3, as DNA: TGTGCCAGCAGCTTAGCAGGGTCTAGAGACGAGCAGTACGTC. Residues: CASSLAGSRDEQYV.

This chain joins TRBV2 and TRBJ2-7; D unclear. This CDR3 is built from 13 residues. Per germline, CDR1 SNHLY and CDR2 FYNNEI. The germline V and J ends were trimmed by 5 bases and 6 bases, with 14 bases remaining between them. The CDR3 reads CASSSHPTVEQYV. The CDR3 region has the DNA TGTGCCAGCAGTTCCCACCCTACAGTCGAGCAGTACGTC.

This chain connects TRBV27 to TRBJ1-2, with D unclear. Germline V gene data show CDR1 as MNHEY and CDR2 as SMNVEV (reference sequence). The V end was cut by 4 bases, the J end by 5 bases, with 14 bases between. The CDR3 contains 14 residues. CDR3 nucleotide sequence: TGTGCCAGCAGTTCCCAAAGCCTAGGGTATGGCTACACCTTC. Translation: CASSSQSLGYGYTF.

V usage is TRBV13 and J usage is TRBJ2-7; 7 nucleotides agree with TRBD1. This CDR3 is built from 13 residues. V was pared by 3 bases and J by 1 base, with 0 bases of the junction left unmatched. Germline assignment: CDR1 PRHDT and CDR2 FYEKMQ (reference sequence). CDR3 amino acids: CASSFRGSYEQYF. The CDR3 DNA follows: TGTGCCAGCAGCTTCAGGGGGTCCTACGAGCAGTACTTC.

The V and J genes are TRBV6-5 and TRBJ2-4, with D perhaps TRBD1 (6 bases). Trimming pared 11 bases from V and 1 base from J, leaving 18 bases between. Germline assignment: CDR1 MNHEY and CDR2 SVGAGI. This CDR3 has 15 amino acids. CDR3 in DNA: TGTGCCCTAAACCGTCAGGGGTCGGCCAAAAACATTCAGTACTTC. This gives the protein CALNRQGSAKNIQYF.

This clone occurred once. The V call is TRBV7-9, the J call TRBJ2-5; 8 nucleotides align to TRBD1. The CDR3 sequence is 17 residues long. Germline loops: CDR1 SEHNR, CDR2 FQNEAQ (reference sequence). Trimming at V came to 1 base and at J to 1 base, leaving 8 bases not matched to a gene. The CDR3 DNA follows: TGTGCCAGCAGCTTAGGGTCCGGGACAGGCTTCCAAGAGACCCAGTACTTC. It specifies CASSLGSGTGFQETQYF.

This rearrangement joins TRBV2 to TRBJ2-1; unclear D gene. Trimming stripped 2 bases from V and 0 bases from J, with 11 bases between. The CDR3 loop spans 16 amino acids. Germline V gives CDR1 SNHLY, CDR2 FYNNEI. In DNA, the CDR3 is TGTGCCAGCAGTGAAATCCAGAGGAGCTCCTACAATGAGCAGTTCTTC. Translating gives CASSEIQRSSYNEQFF.

The gene calls are TRBV6-4 and TRBJ2-1, with a possible D match to TRBD1 (6 bases). Per germline, CDR1 MRHNA and CDR2 SNTAGT. The germline V and J ends were trimmed by 1 base and 6 bases, with 10 bases remaining between them. The CDR3 loop spans 14 amino acids. The CDR3 DNA reads TGTGCCAGCAGTGACTTCCGCAGGGGCAATGAGCAGTTCTTC. Translating gives CASSDFRRGNEQFF.

Only one count was recorded for this clone. The chain uses TRBV12-5 and TRBJ1-2; D uncertain. Germline-derived CDR1 and CDR2 are LGHNT and FRNRAP. V was trimmed by 2 bases and J by 8 bases, leaving 12 bases between them. The CDR3 totals 13 residues. The CDR3 nucleotides read TGTGCTAGTGGTTTGATTTCGGTGGGAGGCTACACCTTC. This sequence encodes CASGLISVGGYTF.

This clone appeared once. This rearrangement joins TRBV19 to TRBJ2-5, with no clear D. The V gene's germline CDR1 is LNHDA and CDR2 SQIVND (reference sequence). With 3 bases removed from V and 0 bases from J, the gap between germline ends came to 8 bases. The CDR3 runs 14 residues. The CDR3 region has the DNA TGTGCCAGTAGTATTCAGCCGTACCAAGAGACCCAGTACTTC. Protein product: CASSIQPYQETQYF.

V usage is TRBV7-9 and J usage is TRBJ1-2; possibly TRBD1 for D (6 bases). Trimming pared 5 bases from V and 7 bases from J, leaving 14 bases between. The CDR3 length is 13 residues. CDR1 SEHNR and CDR2 FQNEAQ come from the germline V gene (reference sequence). This CDR3 is CASSVKQGSGYTF. The CDR3 DNA reads TGTGCCAGCAGCGTTAAACAGGGAAGTGGCTACACCTTC.

This clone has a handful of counts. V gene TRBV6-5 combines with J gene TRBJ2-2; D uncertain. Germline CDR1 is MNHEY and CDR2 is SVGAGI. This CDR3 is built from 12 residues. V was trimmed by 6 bases and J by 2 bases, leaving 4 bases between them. CDR3 DNA sequence: TGTGCCAGCAGGGGCAACACCGGGGAGCTGTTTTTT. Amino acid sequence: CASRGNTGELFF.

The rearrangement uses TRBV2 and TRBJ1-1; D is perhaps TRBD1 (5 bases). Trimming took off 9 bases at V and 6 bases at J, with 17 bases between the two ends. The CDR3 is 13 amino acids. CDR1 and CDR2 (germline): SNHLY, FYNNEI. CDR3 loop: CASWDSPSPEAFF. The CDR3 region has the DNA TGTGCCAGTTGGGACTCGCCTAGCCCTGAAGCTTTCTTT.

The genes are TRBV10-1 and TRBJ2-7, with 11 bases that match TRBD1. The CDR3 runs to 15 residues. From germline, CDR1 is WNHNN and CDR2 SYGVQD (reference sequence). Germline trimming cut 3 bases from V and 6 bases from J; bases unmatched to any gene: 7. The CDR3 sequence: CASSDEWTGGGEQYF. CDR3 in DNA: TGCGCCAGCAGTGATGAATGGACAGGGGGCGGCGAGCAGTACTTC.

As concerns this clone: This same CDR3 is encoded by further DNA sequences in the sample. The chain uses TRBV7-3 and TRBJ1-1; TRBD1 might be the D (5 bases). V lost 2 bases and J lost 5, with 9 bases in between. CDR1 is SGHTA and CDR2 is FQGTGA in the germline V gene. CDR3 length: 13 amino acids. The CDR3 reads CASSLSGGTEAFF. CDR3 nucleotide sequence: TGTGCCAGCAGCTTATCGGGGGGGACTGAAGCTTTCTTT. The full variable domain, completed using reference TRBV7-3 and TRBJ1-1, is GAGVSQTPSNKVTEKGKYVELRCDPISGHTALYWYRQSLGQGPEFLIYFQGTGAADDSGLPNDRFFAVRPEGSVSTLKIQRTERGDSAVYLCASSLSGGTEAFFGQGTRLTVV.

CDR3 DNA sequence: TGTGCCAGCAGCGCTCGGGGTAGCGGGGCAGATACGCAGTATTTT. Translated, it gives CASSARGSGADTQYF. The chain has TRBV7-9 and TRBJ2-3, with 8 bases lining up with TRBD2. Germline CDR1 is SEHNR and CDR2 is FQNEAQ (reference sequence). The CDR3 totals 15 residues. J was trimmed by 4 bases and V by 5 bases; bases with no gene match: 8.

This chain uses TRBV6-6 with TRBJ1-5, with 9 bases aligning to TRBD1. V lost 10 bases and J lost 2; bases outside the gene matches: 3. CDR1 is MNHNY and CDR2 is SVGAGI in the germline V gene (reference sequence). This CDR3 spans 13 amino acids. CDR3 sequence reads: CATRTGGNQPQHF. The CDR3 coding sequence is TGTGCCACCAGGACAGGGGGCAATCAGCCCCAGCATTTT.

This chain connects TRBV6-1 to TRBJ2-3; D uncertain. The CDR3 totals 14 residues. Germline loops: CDR1 MNHNS, CDR2 SASEGT. V lost 1 base and J lost 0, with 5 bases in between. CDR3 bases: TGTGCCAGCAGTGAAGAATTAAGCACAGATACGCAGTATTTT. Its protein is CASSEELSTDTQYF.

The chain has TRBV7-9 and TRBJ2-1, with a tentative D call TRBD1 (6 bases). CDR1 is SEHNR and CDR2 is FQNEAQ in the germline V gene (reference sequence). V lost 1 base, J lost 1 base, and 8 bases lay in between. This CDR3 spans 15 amino acids. The CDR3 reads CASSLEQGSYNEQFF. The CDR3 DNA reads TGTGCCAGCAGCTTAGAACAGGGTTCCTACAATGAGCAGTTCTTC.

This chain joins TRBV6-5 and TRBJ2-7, with TRBD1 identical over 9 bases. CDR1 is MNHEY, CDR2 SVGAGI, per germline. V was clipped by 6 bases and J by 6 bases; unmatched bases: 12. The CDR3 contains 15 residues. The CDR3 is CASRPSGDRVSEQYV. The CDR3 DNA sequence: TGTGCCAGCAGACCCAGTGGGGACAGGGTTAGCGAGCAGTACGTC.

This chain links TRBV10-3 with TRBJ2-7; TRBD1 matches at 9 bases. Germline assignment: CDR1 ENHRY and CDR2 SYGVKD. J lost 6 bases, V lost 4 bases, and 7 bases had no gene match. The length of the CDR3 is 14 residues. As DNA, the CDR3 is TGTGCCATCAGTGGGGGTGGGACAGGGACCGAGCAGTACGTC. It specifies CAISGGGTGTEQYV.

CDR3 loop: CASSLGTPTYNEQFF. The CDR3 bases are TGTGCCAGCTCCCTAGGGACACCGACCTACAATGAGCAGTTCTTC. The chain employs TRBV27 and TRBJ2-1; perhaps TRBD1 as D (6 bases). V was pared by 8 bases and J by 2 bases, with 16 bases between. The CDR3 totals 15 residues. Per germline, CDR1 MNHEY and CDR2 SMNVEV (reference sequence).

The J gene is TRBJ1-5, the V gene TRBV6-2 or TRBV6-3, with D possibly TRBD1 on 5 matching bases. Looked up from germline, CDR1 is MNHEY and CDR2 is SVGEGT. V was pared by 0 bases and J by 5 bases, with 11 bases between. The CDR3 consists of 15 residues. CDR3: CASSYSETVYQPQHF. The CDR3 DNA reads TGTGCCAGCAGTTACTCGGAGACAGTGTATCAGCCCCAGCATTTT.

The J gene is TRBJ2-5, the V gene TRBV9, with D unclear. Germline lookup yields CDR1 SGDLS and CDR2 YYNGEE. The CDR3 covers 14 residues. Between the trimmed V and J ends, which lost 4 bases and 1 base, there was a span of 11 bases. The CDR3 bases are TGTGCCAGCAGCCAAATGGCAGGCCAAGAGACCCAGTACTTC. It specifies CASSQMAGQETQYF.